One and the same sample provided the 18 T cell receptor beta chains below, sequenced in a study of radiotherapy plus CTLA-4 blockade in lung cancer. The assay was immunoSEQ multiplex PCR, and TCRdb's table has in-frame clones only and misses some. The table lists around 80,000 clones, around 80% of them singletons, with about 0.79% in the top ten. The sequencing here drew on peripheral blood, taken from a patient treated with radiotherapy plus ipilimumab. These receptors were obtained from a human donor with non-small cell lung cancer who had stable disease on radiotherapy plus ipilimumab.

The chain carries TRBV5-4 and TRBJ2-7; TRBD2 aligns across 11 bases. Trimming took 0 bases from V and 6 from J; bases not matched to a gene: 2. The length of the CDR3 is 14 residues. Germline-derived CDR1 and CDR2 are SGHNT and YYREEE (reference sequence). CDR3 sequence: CASSLEGTSGEQYF. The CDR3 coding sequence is TGTGCCAGCAGCTTGGAAGGGACTAGCGGCGAGCAGTACTTC.

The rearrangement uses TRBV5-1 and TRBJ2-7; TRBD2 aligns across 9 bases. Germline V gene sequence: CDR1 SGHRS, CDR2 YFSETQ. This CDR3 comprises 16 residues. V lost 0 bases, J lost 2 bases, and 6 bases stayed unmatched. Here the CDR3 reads CASSLDSGGVPYEQYF. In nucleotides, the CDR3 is TGCGCCAGCAGCTTGGATAGCGGGGGTGTGCCCTACGAGCAGTACTTC.

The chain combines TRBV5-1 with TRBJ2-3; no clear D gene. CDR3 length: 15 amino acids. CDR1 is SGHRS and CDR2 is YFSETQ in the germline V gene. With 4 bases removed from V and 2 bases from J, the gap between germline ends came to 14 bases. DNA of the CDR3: TGCGCCAGCAGCCCGACTCCGTCGACCACAGATACGCAGTATTTT. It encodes CASSPTPSTTDTQYF.

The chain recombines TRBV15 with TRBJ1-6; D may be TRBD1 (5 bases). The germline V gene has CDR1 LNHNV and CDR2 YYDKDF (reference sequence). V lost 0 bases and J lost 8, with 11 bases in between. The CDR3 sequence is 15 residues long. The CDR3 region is CATSRDRGVYSPLHF. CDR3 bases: TGTGCCACCAGCAGAGATCGAGGGGTTTATTCACCCCTCCACTTT.

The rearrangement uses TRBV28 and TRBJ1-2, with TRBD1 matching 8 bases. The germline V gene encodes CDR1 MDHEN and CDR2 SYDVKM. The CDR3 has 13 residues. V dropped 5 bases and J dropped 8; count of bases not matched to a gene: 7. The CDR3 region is CASSQDRVRGYTF. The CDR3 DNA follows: TGTGCCAGCAGTCAGGACAGGGTTCGGGGCTACACCTTC.

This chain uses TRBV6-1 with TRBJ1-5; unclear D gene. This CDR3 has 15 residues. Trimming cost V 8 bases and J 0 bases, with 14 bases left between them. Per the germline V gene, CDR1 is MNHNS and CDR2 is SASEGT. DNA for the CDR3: TGTGCCAGCCAGCACTCCTCCGGTAGCAATCAGCCCCAGCATTTT. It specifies CASQHSSGSNQPQHF.

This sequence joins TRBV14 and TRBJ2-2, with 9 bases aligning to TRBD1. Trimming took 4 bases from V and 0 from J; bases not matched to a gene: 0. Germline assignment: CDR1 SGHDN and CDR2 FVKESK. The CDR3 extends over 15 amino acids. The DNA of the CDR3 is TGTGCCAGCAGCCGGGACAGGGCGAACACCGGGGAGCTGTTTTTT. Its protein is CASSRDRANTGELFF. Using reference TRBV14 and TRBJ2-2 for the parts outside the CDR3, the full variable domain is EAGVTQFPSHSVIEKGQTVTLRCDPISGHDNLYWYRRVMGKEIKFLLHFVKESKQDESGMPNNRFLAERTGGTYSTLKVQPAELEDSGVYFCASSRDRANTGELFFGEGSRLTVL.

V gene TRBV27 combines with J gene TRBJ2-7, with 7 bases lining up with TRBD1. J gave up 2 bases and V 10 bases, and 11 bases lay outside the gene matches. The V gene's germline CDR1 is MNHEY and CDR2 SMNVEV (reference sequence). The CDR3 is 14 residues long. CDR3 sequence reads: CATQKTGTPYEQYF. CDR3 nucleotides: TGTGCCACCCAGAAGACAGGGACCCCCTACGAGCAGTACTTC.

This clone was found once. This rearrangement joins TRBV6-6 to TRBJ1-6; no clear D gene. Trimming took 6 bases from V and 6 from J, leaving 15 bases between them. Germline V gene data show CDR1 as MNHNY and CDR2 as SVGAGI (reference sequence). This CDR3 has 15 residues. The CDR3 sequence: CASSQILGSNSPLHF. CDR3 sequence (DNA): TGTGCCAGCAGCCAAATACTTGGGTCTAATTCACCCCTCCACTTT.

This CDR3 reads CASRSPGTGNEKLFF. In DNA form, the CDR3 reads TGTGCCAGCAGGTCCCCCGGGACCGGGAACGAAAAACTGTTTTTT. This chain joins TRBV6-1 and TRBJ1-4; D might be TRBD1 (5 bases). CDR1 MNHNS and CDR2 SASEGT come from the germline V gene. CDR3 length: 15 amino acids. V lost 6 bases to trimming and J lost 8 bases, with 19 bases between them.

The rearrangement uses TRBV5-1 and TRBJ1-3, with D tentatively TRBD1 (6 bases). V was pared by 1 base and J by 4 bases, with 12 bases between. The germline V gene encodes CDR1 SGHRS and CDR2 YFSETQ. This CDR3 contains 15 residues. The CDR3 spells CASSLSGVPGNTIYF. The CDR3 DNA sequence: TGCGCCAGCAGCTTGTCAGGGGTGCCAGGAAACACCATATATTTT.

CDR3 nucleotides: TGTGCCAGCTCACCACCCGGTTTTTCTAGCACAGATACGCAGTATTTT. Translation gives CASSPPGFSSTDTQYF. V and J are TRBV18 and TRBJ2-3; D ambiguous. CDR3 length equals 16 residues. Trimming stripped 0 bases from V and 0 bases from J, with 10 bases between. CDR1 is KGHSH, CDR2 LQKENI, per germline.

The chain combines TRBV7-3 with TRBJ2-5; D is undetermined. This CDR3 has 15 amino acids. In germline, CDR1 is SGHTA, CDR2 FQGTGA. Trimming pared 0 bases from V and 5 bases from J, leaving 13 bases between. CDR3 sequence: CASSLTTNPSETQYF. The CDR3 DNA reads TGTGCCAGCAGCTTAACGACGAACCCTTCGGAGACCCAGTACTTC. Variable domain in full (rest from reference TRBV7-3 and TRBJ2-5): GAGVSQTPSNKVTEKGKYVELRCDPISGHTALYWYRQSLGQGPEFLIYFQGTGAADDSGLPNDRFFAVRPEGSVSTLKIQRTERGDSAVYLCASSLTTNPSETQYFGPGTRLLVL.

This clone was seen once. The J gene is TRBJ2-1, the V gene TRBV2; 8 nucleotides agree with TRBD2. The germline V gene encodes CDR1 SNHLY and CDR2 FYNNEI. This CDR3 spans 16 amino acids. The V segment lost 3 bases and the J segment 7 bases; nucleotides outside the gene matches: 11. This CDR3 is CASSDLRAGARNEQFF. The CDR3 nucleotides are TGTGCCAGCAGTGATCTTCGAGCGGGAGCCAGGAATGAGCAGTTCTTC.

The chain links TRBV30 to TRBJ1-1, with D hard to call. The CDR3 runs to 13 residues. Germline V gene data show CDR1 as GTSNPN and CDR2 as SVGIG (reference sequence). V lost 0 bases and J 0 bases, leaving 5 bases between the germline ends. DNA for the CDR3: TGTGCCTGGAGTGTTGGAGTGAACACTGAAGCTTTCTTT. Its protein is CAWSVGVNTEAFF.

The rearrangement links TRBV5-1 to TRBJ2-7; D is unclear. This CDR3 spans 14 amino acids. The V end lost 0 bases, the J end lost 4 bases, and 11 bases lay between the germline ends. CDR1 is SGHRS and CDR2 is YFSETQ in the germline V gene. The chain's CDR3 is CASSLDPVAYEQYF. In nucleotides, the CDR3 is TGCGCCAGCAGCTTGGACCCCGTTGCGTACGAGCAGTACTTC. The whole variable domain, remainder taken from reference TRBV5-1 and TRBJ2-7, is KAGVTQTPRYLIKTRGQQVTLSCSPISGHRSVSWYQQTPGQGLQFLFEYFSETQRNKGNFPGRFSGRQFSNSRSEMNVSTLELGDSALYLCASSLDPVAYEQYFGPGTRLTVT.

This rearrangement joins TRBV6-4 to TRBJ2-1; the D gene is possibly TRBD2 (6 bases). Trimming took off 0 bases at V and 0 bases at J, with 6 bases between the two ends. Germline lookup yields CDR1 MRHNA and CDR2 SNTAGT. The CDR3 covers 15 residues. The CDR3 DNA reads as TGTGCCAGCAGTGACTCTAGCGGCTCCTACAATGAGCAGTTCTTC. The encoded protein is CASSDSSGSYNEQFF.

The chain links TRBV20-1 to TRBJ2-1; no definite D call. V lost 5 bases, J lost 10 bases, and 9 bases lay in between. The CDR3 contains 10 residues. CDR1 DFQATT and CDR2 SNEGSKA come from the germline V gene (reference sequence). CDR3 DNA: TGCAGTGCTCCCCCTTGGGAGCAGTTCTTC. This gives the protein CSAPPWEQFF.